The next 17 T cell receptor beta chains were all read from a single sample in a study of read filtering for tumor transcriptome and immune sequencing. From roughly 400 ng of RNA, a library with molecular barcoded alpha/delta and beta/gamma adaptors was made. TCRdb re-derived calls from the reads in MiXCR, one entry per CDR3 protein. Here the sample spans about 58,000 distinct CDR3 sequences, about 12% being singletons. Specimen: a population of CD138-negative cells sorted from bone marrow. Receptor source: a donor aged 40 or older with multiple myeloma.

At least ten counts were recorded for this clonotype. J is TRBJ2-5 and V is TRBV20-1; 9 bases agree with TRBD2. This CDR3 spans 16 amino acids. The ends lost 6 bases at V and 1 base at J; junction bases unmatched: 12. Germline CDR1 reads DFQATT; CDR2 reads SNEGSKA (reference sequence). The CDR3 DNA reads TGCAGTGCCACCCCGGATAGCGGGGGAACCCAAGAGACCCAGTACTTC. It codes for CSATPDSGGTQETQYF.

Of note for this clonotype: Because the CDR3 is missing its conserved closing phenylalanine or tryptophan, this is likely a read error. The chain links TRBV7-2 to TRBJ1-1; TRBD1 might be the D (6 bases). The length of the CDR3 is 17 residues. Trimming removed 4 bases at V and 11 bases at J, with 29 bases between. Germline V gene sequence: CDR1 SGHTA, CDR2 FQGNSA. The CDR3 region is CASSSSRPGQMNTGAFY. CDR3 bases: TGTGCCAGCAGCTCAAGTCGACCCGGACAGATGAACACTGGGGCTTTCTAT.

A remark on this clonotype: The junction differs from germline at one of its ends, possibly a read error. The chain joins TRBV5-1 to TRBJ1-2, with D possibly matching TRBD1 (6 bases). CDR1 is SGHRS and CDR2 is YFSETQ in the germline V gene. This CDR3 contains 15 residues. CDR3 nucleotides: TGCGCCAGCAGCTTAGGGGCAGGGGTGAACTATGGCCACACCTTC. It is translated as CASSLGAGVNYGHTF.

About this clonotype: A much larger clonotype is one base distant, so this may be a read error. The gene calls are TRBV7-2 and TRBJ2-7, with 9 bases lining up with TRBD1. There are 15 residues in the CDR3. V lost 5 bases to trimming and J lost 5 bases; unmatched junction nucleotides: 10. Looked up from germline, CDR1 is SGHTA and CDR2 is FQGNSA. The CDR3: CASSPGQGRFHEQYF. The CDR3 DNA reads TGTGCCAGCAGCCCGGGACAGGGTCGATTCCACGAGCAGTACTTC.

This clonotype was counted at least ten times. The CDR3 DNA follows: TGTGCCAGCAGAGAGCGAAGCGGGACCTACACCGGGGAGCTGTTTTTT. Protein sequence: CASRERSGTYTGELFF. The gene calls are TRBV5-4 and TRBJ2-2; 7 bases agree with TRBD2. From germline, CDR1 is SGHNT and CDR2 YYREEE (reference sequence). Germline trimming cut 5 bases from V and 3 bases from J; bases unmatched to any gene: 10. This CDR3 has 16 amino acids.

The table lists this clonotype with many counts. V gene TRBV5-1 combines with J gene TRBJ2-7; 10 nucleotides align to TRBD2. V was pared by 0 bases and J by 0 bases, with 9 bases of the junction left unmatched. The germline CDR1 and CDR2 sequences are SGHRS and YFSETQ. This CDR3 spans 18 amino acids. Here the CDR3 DNA reads TGCGCCAGCAGCTTGGGCCCTAGCGGGGGCGCGAGCTCCTACGAGCAGTACTTC. Translated, it gives CASSLGPSGGASSYEQYF.

This clonotype was picked up many times. The chain couples TRBV7-2 to TRBJ2-1; 10 nucleotides line up with TRBD1. Germline trimming cut 0 bases from V and 9 bases from J; bases unmatched to any gene: 5. The CDR3 is 15 residues long. Germline loops: CDR1 SGHTA, CDR2 FQGNSA. DNA for the CDR3: TGTGCCAGCAGCTTAGCGGGGACAGGGGCCACTGAGCAGTTCTTC. Protein: CASSLAGTGATEQFF.

This clonotype showed up many times. The rearrangement joins TRBV29-1 to TRBJ1-1; D uncertain. Germline CDR1 SQVTM, CDR2 ANQGSEA. The CDR3 sequence is 12 residues long. V lost 7 bases and J lost 1, with 10 bases in between. CDR3 DNA sequence: TGCAGCGCTGACTGGGGGAACACTGAAGCTTTCTTT. This gives the protein CSADWGNTEAFF.

This clonotype was counted ten times or more. The chain couples TRBV12-3 or TRBV12-4 to TRBJ1-2; TRBD1 matches 10 bases. Unmatched junction bases numbered 3, after V lost 5 bases and J lost 0 bases. This CDR3 is built from 15 residues. The CDR3 sequence: CASSPGQGANYGYTF. Here the CDR3 DNA reads TGTGCCAGCAGTCCTGGACAGGGGGCTAACTATGGCTACACCTTC.

This clonotype was seen many times. This chain uses TRBV5-1 with TRBJ1-1; TRBD1 aligns across 11 bases. Germline assignment: CDR1 SGHRS and CDR2 YFSETQ. Losses at the gene ends were 1 base for V and 4 bases for J; bases not matched to a gene: 6. This CDR3 is 16 amino acids long. This CDR3 reads CASSLRTGGASTEAFF. The CDR3 nucleotides are TGCGCCAGCAGCTTGAGGACAGGGGGCGCTTCCACTGAAGCTTTCTTT.

The CDR3 loop reads CASSAHSNQPQHF. In nucleotides, the CDR3 is TGTGCCAGCAGTGCGCATAGCAATCAGCCCCAGCATTTT. The chain has TRBV25-1 and TRBJ1-5; D remains ambiguous. Trimming left V 4 bases short and J 0 bases short, with 4 bases between. This CDR3 is built from 13 residues. Germline V gene lookup returns CDR1 MGHDK and CDR2 SYGVNS.

This clonotype was counted many times. The CDR3 loop reads CASGSYEAFF. The CDR3 DNA reads as TGTGCCAGCGGATCCTATGAAGCTTTCTTT. The V call is TRBV6-1, the J call TRBJ1-1; D unresolved. Germline CDR1 is MNHNS and CDR2 is SASEGT. V gave up 8 bases and J gave up 7 bases, with 8 bases separating them. CDR3 length: 10 amino acids.

This clonotype came up many times. V and J are TRBV20-1 and TRBJ1-3; D is undetermined. The V gene's germline CDR1 is DFQATT and CDR2 SNEGSKA (reference sequence). The CDR3 consists of 14 residues. The V and J ends lost 1 base and 0 bases respectively, with 7 bases between them. CDR3 sequence: CSARGSLSGNTIYF. The CDR3 bases are TGCAGTGCTAGAGGGAGCCTCTCTGGAAACACCATATATTTT.

Worth noting for this clonotype: A read error may explain this, as a much larger clone is one base away. Here the CDR3 omits its conserved ending phenylalanine or tryptophan, so a read error is the likely source. CDR3 region: CASSLGGRGASYNEQFL. As DNA, the CDR3 is TGTGCCAGCAGCTTAGGAGGGCGGGGCGCTTCCTACAATGAGCAGTTCCTC. The V gene is TRBV7-3, the J gene TRBJ2-1, with a weak D call TRBD2 (6 bases). The V and J ends lost 2 bases and 1 base respectively, with 15 bases between them. Germline CDR1 and CDR2: SGHTA and FQGTGA. The CDR3 consists of 17 residues.

This clonotype was recorded many times. The chain is built from TRBV7-9 and TRBJ2-1; TRBD1 matches 7 bases. The V gene end was trimmed by 3 bases and the J gene end by 5 bases; junction bases not matched to a gene: 10. Germline values: CDR1 SEHNR, CDR2 FQNEAQ (reference sequence). The CDR3 spans 16 residues. CDR3 bases: TGTGCCAGCAGCTTGACAGGGTTAAGGGTTGACAATGAGCAGTTCTTC. This encodes CASSLTGLRVDNEQFF. Looking up the rest from reference TRBV7-9 and TRBJ2-1 gives the full variable domain: DTGVSQNPRHKITKRGQNVTFRCDPISEHNRLYWYRQTLGQGPEFLTYFQNEAQLEKSRLLSDRFSAERPKGSFSTLEIQRTEQGDSAMYLCASSLTGLRVDNEQFFGPGTRLTVL.

This clonotype was counted at least ten times. The chain employs TRBV28 and TRBJ2-1; TRBD2 aligns across 7 bases. This CDR3 spans 17 amino acids. V was clipped by 6 bases and J by 0 bases; unmatched bases: 11. CDR1 is MDHEN and CDR2 is SYDVKM in the germline V gene. CDR3 residues: CASSHLRGKSSYNEQFF. The CDR3 nucleotides are TGTGCCAGCAGCCACTTGCGGGGGAAGAGCTCCTACAATGAGCAGTTCTTC.

This clonotype was seen ten or more times. The gene calls are TRBV11-2 and TRBJ2-5; a possible D gene is TRBD1 (6 bases). V lost 3 bases to trimming and J lost 0 bases, with 14 bases between them. The germline CDR1 and CDR2 sequences are SGHAT and FQNNGV. The CDR3 runs to 16 residues. The DNA of the CDR3 is TGTGCCAGCAGCTTCGACCGGACAGCCTACCAAGAGACCCAGTACTTC. As protein: CASSFDRTAYQETQYF.